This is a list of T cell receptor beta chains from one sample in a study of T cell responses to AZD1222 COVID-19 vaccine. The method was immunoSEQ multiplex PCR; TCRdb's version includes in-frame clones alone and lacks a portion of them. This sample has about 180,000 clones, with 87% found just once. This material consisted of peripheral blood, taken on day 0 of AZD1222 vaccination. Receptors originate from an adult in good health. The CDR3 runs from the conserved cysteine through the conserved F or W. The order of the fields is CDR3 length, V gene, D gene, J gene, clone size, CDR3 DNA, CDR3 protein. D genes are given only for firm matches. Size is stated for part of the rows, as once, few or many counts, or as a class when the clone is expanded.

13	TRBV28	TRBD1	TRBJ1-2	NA	TGTGCCAGCAGTTTAACAGGGGCCTATGGCTACACCTTC	CASSLTGAYGYTF
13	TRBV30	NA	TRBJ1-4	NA	TGTGCCTGGAGTGGAGCAACTAATGAAAAACTGTTTTTT	CAWSGATNEKLFF
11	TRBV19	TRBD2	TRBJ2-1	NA	TGTGCCAGTAGTATGGGACTAGGAGAGTTCTTC	CASSMGLGEFF
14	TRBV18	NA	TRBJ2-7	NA	TGTGCCAGCTCACCACCGAGCAGACCCTACGAGCAGTACTTC	CASSPPSRPYEQYF
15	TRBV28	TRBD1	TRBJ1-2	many	TGTGCCAGCAGTTCCCCGGGACAGGGTTTTAGCGGCTACACCTTC	CASSSPGQGFSGYTF
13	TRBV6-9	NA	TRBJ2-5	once	TGTGCCAGCAGTTATAATGGCCAAGAGACCCAGTACTTC	CASSYNGQETQYF
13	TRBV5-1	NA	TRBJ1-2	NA	TGCGCCAGCAGCTTGACCGAGGCGGGTGGCTACACCTTC	CASSLTEAGGYTF
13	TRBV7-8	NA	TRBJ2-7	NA	TGTGCCAGCAGCTTCTCACTTAGAAACGAGCAGTACTTC	CASSFSLRNEQYF
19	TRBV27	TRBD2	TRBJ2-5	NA	TGTGCCAGCAGCTACGGGTTCCCGGGACTAGCGGGAAGCGGGGAGACCCAGTACTTC	CASSYGFPGLAGSGETQYF
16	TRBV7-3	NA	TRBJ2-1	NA	TGTGCCAGCAGCTTAATTGGAGCCGGAACCAGGGATGAGCAGTTCTTC	CASSLIGAGTRDEQFF
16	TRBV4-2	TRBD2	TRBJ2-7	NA	TGTGCCAGCAGCCATATTGGGACTAGCGGGAGTGACGAGCAGTACTTC	CASSHIGTSGSDEQYF
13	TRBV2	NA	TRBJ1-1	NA	TGTGCCAGCGCCTACGGAGGGAACACTGAAGCTTTCTTT	CASAYGGNTEAFF
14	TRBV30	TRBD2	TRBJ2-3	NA	TGTGCCTGGAGAAATCGGGGGGGCCCAGATACGCAGTATTTT	CAWRNRGGPDTQYF
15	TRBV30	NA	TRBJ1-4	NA	TGTGCCTGGGGCGCACAGATTGCAACTAATGAAAAACTGTTTTTT	CAWGAQIATNEKLFF
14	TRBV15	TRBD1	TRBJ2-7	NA	TGTGCCACCAGCAGAGGGGACAGGCGGGACGAGCAGTACTTC	CATSRGDRRDEQYF
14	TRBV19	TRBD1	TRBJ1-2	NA	TGTGCCAGTAGTACCCAAAGGACAGGCTATGGCTACACCTTC	CASSTQRTGYGYTF
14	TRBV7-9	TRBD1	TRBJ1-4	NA	TGTGCCAGCAGCTCCGGACAGGGAAACGAAAAACTGTTTTTT	CASSSGQGNEKLFF
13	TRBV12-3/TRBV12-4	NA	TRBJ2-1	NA	TGTGCCAGCAGTGCGCAATCGGTCAATGAGCAGTTCTTC	CASSAQSVNEQFF
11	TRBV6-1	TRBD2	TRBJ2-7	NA	TGTGCCAGCAGTGAATGGGGAGGGGTGATATTC	CASSEWGGVIF
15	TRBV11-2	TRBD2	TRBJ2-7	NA	TGTGCCAGCAGCTTGCAGGGACTAGTAGCTGGCGAGCAGTACTTC	CASSLQGLVAGEQYF
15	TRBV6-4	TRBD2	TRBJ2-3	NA	TGTGCCAGCAGTGTGGCAGCGGGAGAGACAGATACGCAGTATTTT	CASSVAAGETDTQYF
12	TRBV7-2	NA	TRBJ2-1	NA	TGTGCCAGCAGCTTAACCCACAATGAGCAGTTCTTC	CASSLTHNEQFF
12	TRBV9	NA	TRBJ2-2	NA	TGTGCCAGCAGCGGAAACACCGGGGAGCTGTTTTTT	CASSGNTGELFF
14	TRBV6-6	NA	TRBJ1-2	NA	TGTGCCAGCAGTTACGATACGAGGGCCTATGGCTACACCTTC	CASSYDTRAYGYTF
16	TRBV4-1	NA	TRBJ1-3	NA	TGCGCCAGCAGCCAAGATTCGGGGCAGGGATGGAACACCATATATTTT	CASSQDSGQGWNTIYF
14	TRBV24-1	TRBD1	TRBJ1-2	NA	TGTGCCACCAGTGATCGGGACAGTAACTATGGCTACACCTTC	CATSDRDSNYGYTF
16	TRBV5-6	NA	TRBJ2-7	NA	TGTGCCAGCAGCCCCCCGGGGGGGACAGGGACCCACGAGCAGTACTTC	CASSPPGGTGTHEQYF
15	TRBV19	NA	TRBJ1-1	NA	TGTGCCAGTAGTTACCGGGACATAGCGGACACTGAAGCTTTCTTT	CASSYRDIADTEAFF
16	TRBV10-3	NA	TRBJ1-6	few	TGTGCCCCCGAACGGGAAGAGAGTGGCGTTAATTCACCCCTCCACTTT	CAPEREESGVNSPLHF
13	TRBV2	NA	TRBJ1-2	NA	TGTGCCAGCAGTGAACCGACAGGCTATGGCTACACCTTC	CASSEPTGYGYTF
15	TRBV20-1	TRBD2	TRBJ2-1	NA	TGCAGTGCTAGTGGCGGGGGGGAGTCCTACAATGAGCAGTTCTTC	CSASGGGESYNEQFF
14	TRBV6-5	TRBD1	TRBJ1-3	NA	TGTGCAGCGATACAGGGGGCATCTGGAAACACCATATATTTT	CAAIQGASGNTIYF
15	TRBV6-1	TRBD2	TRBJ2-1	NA	TGTGCCAGCAGTGATTCTAGCGGGAGCTCCAATGAGCAGTTCTTC	CASSDSSGSSNEQFF
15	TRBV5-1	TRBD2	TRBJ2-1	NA	TGCGCCAGCAGCTTACGGCTAGCGGGCCTCAGTGAGCAGTTCTTC	CASSLRLAGLSEQFF
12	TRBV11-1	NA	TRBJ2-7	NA	TGTGCCAGCAGCTTAGAGTTCCACGAGCAGTACTTC	CASSLEFHEQYF
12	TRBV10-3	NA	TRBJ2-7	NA	TGTGCCATCAGTGGGGGGACGGACGAGCAGTACTTC	CAISGGTDEQYF
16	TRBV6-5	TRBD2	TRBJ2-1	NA	TGTGCCAGCAGTTTAACCGGGACTAGCGTATTCAATGAGCAGTTCTTC	CASSLTGTSVFNEQFF
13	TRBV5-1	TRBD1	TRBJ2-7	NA	TGCGCCAGCAGCCCACAGGGGGACTACGAGCAGTACTTC	CASSPQGDYEQYF
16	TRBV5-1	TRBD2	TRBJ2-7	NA	TGCGCCAGCAGCTACGGACTTAGCGGGGGATCCTACGAGCAGTACTTC	CASSYGLSGGSYEQYF
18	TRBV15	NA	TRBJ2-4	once	TGTGCCACCAGCAGAGGGGGGGAGCGGGCCGTAGCCAAAAACATTCAGTACTTC	CATSRGGERAVAKNIQYF
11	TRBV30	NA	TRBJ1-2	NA	TGTGCCTGGAGGGGGCCCTATGGCTACACCTTC	CAWRGPYGYTF
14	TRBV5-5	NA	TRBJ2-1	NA	TGTGCCAGCAGCTTGGCCCCACTAGGGAGTGAGCAGTTCTTC	CASSLAPLGSEQFF
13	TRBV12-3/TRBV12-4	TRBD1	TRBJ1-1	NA	TGTGCCAGCAGTCCCGGACAGGGGACTGAAGCTTTCTTT	CASSPGQGTEAFF
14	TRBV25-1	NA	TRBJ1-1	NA	TGTGCCAGCAGGAAGTCTAGAGCCGGCACTGAAGCTTTCTTT	CASRKSRAGTEAFF
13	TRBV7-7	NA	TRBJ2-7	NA	TGTGCCAGCAGCTTAGAGGAGGGTTACGAGCAGTACTTC	CASSLEEGYEQYF
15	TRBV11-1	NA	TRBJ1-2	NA	TGTGCCAGCAGCCCGCTGGCAGGTCCTAACTATGGCTACACCTTC	CASSPLAGPNYGYTF
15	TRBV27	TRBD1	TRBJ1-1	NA	TGTGCCAGCACCACAGGGGGCTCGAATTTCGCTGAAGCTTTCTTT	CASTTGGSNFAEAFF
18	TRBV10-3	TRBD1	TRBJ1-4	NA	TGTGCCATCAGTGAGTCGGTGAAGGGGGCGCGCCCTAATGAAAAACTGTTTTTT	CAISESVKGARPNEKLFF
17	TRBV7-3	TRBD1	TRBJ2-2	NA	TGTGCCAGCAGCTTATGGCGACAGGGAGTAGGAACCGGGGAGCTGTTTTTT	CASSLWRQGVGTGELFF
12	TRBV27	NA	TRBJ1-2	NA	TGTGCCAGCAGTCCTGAAGGCTATGGCTACACCTTC	CASSPEGYGYTF
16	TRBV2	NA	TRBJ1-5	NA	TGTGCCAGCGGTAGTGAGGGGAACCCCTTGAATCAGCCCCAGCATTTT	CASGSEGNPLNQPQHF
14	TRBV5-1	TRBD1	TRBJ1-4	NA	TGCGCCAGCGCAACTGGGACAGGCCGTTCCGAGCTGTTTTTT	CASATGTGRSELFF
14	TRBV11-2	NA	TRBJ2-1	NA	TGTGCCAGCAGCTCGTCTAGGGGGTACAATGAGCAGTTCTTC	CASSSSRGYNEQFF
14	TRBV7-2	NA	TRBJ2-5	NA	TGTGCCAGCAGCTTAGCGGGAGGTCAAGAGACCCAGTACTTC	CASSLAGGQETQYF
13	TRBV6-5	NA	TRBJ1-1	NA	TGTGCCAGCAGACCAGGGTTTGGGACTGAAGCTTTCTTT	CASRPGFGTEAFF
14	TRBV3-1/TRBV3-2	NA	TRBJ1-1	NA	TGTGCCAGCAGTTTTCCAGGGGCGCCGGGTGAAGCTTTCTTT	CASSFPGAPGEAFF
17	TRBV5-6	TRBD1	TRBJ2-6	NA	TGTGCCAGCAGCCAAACGGGCAGGGGGTCCGGGGCCAACGTCCTGACTTTC	CASSQTGRGSGANVLTF